A single sample gave rise to the 3 T cell receptor beta chains below, sequenced in a study of type 1 and type 2 diabetes patients. Genomic DNA was the PCR template. Amplification of the beta chain CDR3 used 30 forward and 13 reverse multiplex primers. Using its own MiXCR run on the multiplex PCR reads, TCRdb lists one record per CDR3 protein. Altogether 250,000 or so distinct CDR3 sequences are present, around 47% being singletons, with the ten largest covering roughly 13%. Sequencing used peripheral blood mononuclear cells (PBMCs). These receptors were taken from a man between 18 and 35 years old with type 2 diabetes.

This chain links TRBV7-2 with TRBJ2-5, with 7 nucleotides matching TRBD2. V shed 8 bases, J shed 9 bases, and the junction held 12 bases outside the gene matches. The CDR3 consists of 13 residues. CDR1 SGHTA and CDR2 FQGNSA come from the germline V gene. CDR3 sequence (DNA): TGTGCCAGCGGACTAGAGGGACCGGATTCCCAGTACTTC. Protein product: CASGLEGPDSQYF.

The chain uses TRBV19 and TRBJ1-1, with D unresolved. There are 14 residues in the CDR3. CDR1 LNHDA and CDR2 SQIVND come from the germline V gene (reference sequence). The V gene lost 3 bases and the J gene lost 1 base, with 9 bases spanning the gap. CDR3 amino acids: CASSIRAGNTEAFF. The CDR3 DNA sequence: TGTGCCAGTAGTATTAGGGCAGGGAACACTGAAGCTTTCTTT.

The gene calls are TRBV7-3 and TRBJ1-5, with a tentative D call TRBD1 (5 bases). This CDR3 spans 12 amino acids. The V end lost 4 bases, the J end lost 8 bases, and 9 bases lay between the germline ends. Germline lookup yields CDR1 SGHTA and CDR2 FQGTGA. The CDR3 reads CASSSGGEPQHF. The CDR3 nucleotides are TGTGCCAGCAGCTCGGGGGGGGAGCCCCAGCATTTT.